This passage covers 27 T cell receptor beta chains from one sample sequenced in a study of Graves' ophthalmopathy and Graves' hyperthyroidism. RNA transcripts served as template for amplifying TCR beta CDR3 sequences. HTBI-primed first-round RT-PCR preceded second-round multiplex PCR. One entry per CDR3 protein, called by TCRdb with MiXCR from the multiplex PCR reads. The data contain a few hundred thousand distinct CDR3 sequences, 15% to 20% of them singletons. The specimen was peripheral blood. These TCRs come from a young woman with Graves' ophthalmopathy.

Ten or more counts support this clonotype. The genes are TRBV20-1 and TRBJ2-5; TRBD2 matches at 7 bases. J was trimmed by 5 bases and V by 0 bases; bases with no gene match: 6. The CDR3 is made up of 14 amino acids. Per the germline V gene, CDR1 is DFQATT and CDR2 is SNEGSKA (reference sequence). CDR3 in amino acids: CSARDGAGRETQYF. CDR3 DNA: TGCAGTGCTAGAGATGGGGCCGGGAGGGAGACCCAGTACTTC.

In its sample, this clonotype was seen many times. The CDR3: CASRPDREGSNQPQHF. The CDR3 nucleotides are TGTGCCAGCAGGCCCGACAGGGAGGGAAGCAATCAGCCCCAGCATTTT. This sequence joins TRBV12-3 or TRBV12-4 and TRBJ1-5; TRBD1 agrees at 7 bases. CDR3 size: 16 residues. The trim removed 6 bases at V and 1 base at J, leaving 9 bases unmatched.

This clonotype was seen at least ten times. The V gene is TRBV7-9, the J gene TRBJ1-1, with 7 bases aligning to TRBD1. Germline V lookup: CDR1 SEHNR, CDR2 FQNEAQ (reference sequence). The J segment lost 0 bases and the V segment lost 3 bases, leaving 1 base of the junction unmatched. This CDR3 has 14 amino acids. Here the CDR3 DNA reads TGTGCCAGCAGCTTGACAGGGCTGAACACTGAAGCTTTCTTT. Translation: CASSLTGLNTEAFF.

In this sample, this clonotype turned up many times. J is TRBJ1-2 and V is TRBV7-8, with 9 nucleotides matching TRBD1. This CDR3 is 18 amino acids long. Trimming cost V 6 bases and J 1 base; bases outside gene matches: 15. Germline V gene sequence: CDR1 SGHVS, CDR2 FQNEAQ. The CDR3 spells CASSQKGTGFGFNYGYTF. The CDR3 bases are TGTGCCAGCAGTCAAAAGGGGACAGGGTTCGGATTTAACTATGGCTACACCTTC.

This clonotype was counted ten times or more. The CDR3 DNA follows: TGTGCCAGCGCGACTAGCGGGGTCTCCTACGAGCAGTACTTC. Its protein product is CASATSGVSYEQYF. This chain joins TRBV6-2 or TRBV6-3 and TRBJ2-7, with TRBD2 matching 11 bases. The ends lost 8 bases at V and 0 bases at J; junction bases unmatched: 3. Germline V CDR1 and CDR2: MNHEY, SVGEGT. The CDR3 has 14 residues.

J is TRBJ1-5 and V is TRBV12-3 or TRBV12-4, with TRBD1 matching over 7 bases. The CDR3 is made up of 15 amino acids. Unmatched junction bases numbered 6, after V lost 6 bases and J lost 1 base. CDR3 bases: TGTGCCAGCAGCTCCAGGGGGGAGAGCAATCAGCCCCAGCATTTT. It is translated as CASSSRGESNQPQHF.

This clonotype was observed a handful of times. The V call is TRBV12-3 or TRBV12-4, the J call TRBJ1-1; 9 bases fit TRBD1. The CDR3 length is 14 residues. The J segment lost 5 bases and the V segment lost 3 bases, leaving 4 bases of the junction unmatched. CDR3 loop: CASSFRDRVTEAFF. The CDR3, as DNA: TGTGCCAGCAGTTTCCGGGACAGGGTTACTGAAGCTTTCTTT.

This clonotype was counted at least ten times. V gene TRBV7-3 combines with J gene TRBJ2-2; the match to TRBD2 covers 10 bases. Germline values: CDR1 SGHTA, CDR2 FQGTGA. The length of the CDR3 is 18 residues. V was clipped by 4 bases and J by 8 bases; unmatched bases: 16. CDR3 nucleotides: TGTGCCAGCAGCTCCTCCCTCCTCGGGCTAGCGGGGGAAGGGGAGCTGTTTTTT. As protein: CASSSSLLGLAGEGELFF.

This clonotype appeared many times. The chain has TRBV7-3 and TRBJ2-2; tentative D call: TRBD2 (6 bases). This CDR3 comprises 16 residues. Germline CDR1 and CDR2: SGHTA and FQGTGA. V was clipped by 6 bases and J by 2 bases, with 16 bases between them. CDR3 in DNA: TGTGCCAGCAGTTTGAGCCCGGGACTTAACACCGGGGAGCTGTTTTTT. Its translation is CASSLSPGLNTGELFF.

This clonotype was observed at least ten times. V usage is TRBV5-5 and J usage is TRBJ2-7; TRBD2 is a possible D gene (6 bases). CDR1 SGHKS and CDR2 YYEKEE come from the germline V gene (reference sequence). V dropped 4 bases and J dropped 4 bases, with 12 bases sitting between them. The CDR3 is 13 amino acids. The CDR3 reads CASSDPRGYEQYF. CDR3 DNA sequence: TGTGCCAGCAGCGATCCGCGGGGTTACGAGCAGTACTTC.

This clonotype was counted a few times. A much larger clone sits a single nucleotide away, making a read error possible. The gene calls are TRBV28 and TRBJ1-5; D remains unclear. CDR3 length: 15 amino acids. V was trimmed by 6 bases and J by 2 bases, leaving 14 bases between them. The germline CDR1 and CDR2 sequences are MDHEN and SYDVKM. CDR3 region: CASRTTSLGNQPQHF. The CDR3 nucleotides are TGTGCCAGCAGAACGACAAGTTTGGGCAATCAGCCCCAGCATTTT. The whole variable domain, remainder taken from reference TRBV28 and TRBJ1-5, is DVKVTQSSRYLVKRTGEKVFLECVQDMDHENMFWYRQDPGLGLRLIYFSYDVKMKEKGDIPEGYSVSREKKERFSLILESASTNQTSMYLCASRTTSLGNQPQHFGDGTRLSIL.

The rearrangement links TRBV28 to TRBJ1-2; D remains ambiguous. Trimming shortened V by 6 bases and J by 4 bases, and 15 bases separated the two germline ends. From germline, CDR1 is MDHEN and CDR2 SYDVKM. The CDR3 has 14 residues. Here the CDR3 DNA reads TGTGCCAGCAGCCCCGGGTCCAGCCTCTATGGCTACACCTTC. This sequence encodes CASSPGSSLYGYTF.

This clonotype came up many times. The chain uses TRBV12-3 or TRBV12-4 and TRBJ1-1; D unclear. This CDR3 contains 13 residues. Trimming removed 5 bases at V and 4 bases at J, with 11 bases between. Here the CDR3 DNA reads TGTGCCAGCAGTCCCTGGGTGGGCACTGAAGCTTTCTTT. Encoded protein: CASSPWVGTEAFF.

V gene TRBV18 combines with J gene TRBJ2-2; 8 nucleotides agree with TRBD1. The germline CDR1 and CDR2 sequences are KGHSH and LQKENI. This CDR3 is 17 amino acids long. V was pared by 1 base and J by 3 bases, with 7 bases of the junction left unmatched. The CDR3 protein is CASSPLRTGMDTGELFF. In DNA, the CDR3 is TGTGCCAGCTCACCACTAAGGACAGGGATGGACACCGGGGAGCTGTTTTTT.

This clonotype has a count of ten or more. The chain recombines TRBV6-2 or TRBV6-3 with TRBJ1-5; perhaps TRBD1 as D (5 bases). In germline, CDR1 is MNHEY, CDR2 SVGEGT. The CDR3 is made up of 14 amino acids. V shed 7 bases and J shed 5 bases, with 15 bases lying between them. CDR3 loop: CASIRDGIYQPQHF. The DNA for the CDR3 is TGTGCCAGCATCCGGGACGGAATTTATCAGCCCCAGCATTTT.

The chain uses TRBV6-5 and TRBJ1-1, with 7 bases lining up with TRBD1. This CDR3 is built from 17 residues. Germline loops: CDR1 MNHEY, CDR2 SVGAGI. V lost 2 bases and J lost 3; bases outside the gene matches: 12. The DNA of the CDR3 is TGTGCCAGCAGTTACCTTACGACAGGGAGAGGATACACTGAAGCTTTCTTT. Translated: CASSYLTTGRGYTEAFF.

This clonotype was detected many times. This chain uses TRBV15 with TRBJ1-1, with no clear D. Germline-derived CDR1 and CDR2 are LNHNV and YYDKDF (reference sequence). CDR3 length: 15 residues. Between the trimmed V and J ends, which lost 0 bases and 0 bases, there was a span of 8 bases. DNA of the CDR3: TGTGCCACCAGCAGAGAGAGGCAAGTGAACACTGAAGCTTTCTTT. Its protein is CATSRERQVNTEAFF.

This clonotype was found many times. The chain has TRBV4-3 and TRBJ2-7, with D unresolved. Deletions cut 2 bases from V and 0 bases from J, with 11 bases between. The CDR3 length is 15 residues. Germline V CDR1 and CDR2: LGHNA, YSLEER. The CDR3 DNA is TGCGCCAGCAGCCAATACGGCGCCAGCTCCTACGAGCAGTACTTC. Residues: CASSQYGASSYEQYF.

The gene calls are TRBV18 and TRBJ2-7, with 10 positions matching TRBD2. The CDR3 is made up of 20 amino acids. J was trimmed by 3 bases and V by 2 bases; bases with no gene match: 19. Germline V CDR1 and CDR2: KGHSH, LQKENI. CDR3 in amino acids: CASSPKGLAGVRYFRYEQYF. For the CDR3, the DNA is TGTGCCAGCTCACCAAAGGGGCTAGCGGGAGTTCGGTACTTTCGCTACGAGCAGTACTTC. Full variable domain (remainder filled in from reference TRBV18 and TRBJ2-7): NAGVMQNPRHLVRRRGQEARLRCSPMKGHSHVYWYRQLPEEGLKFMVYLQKENIIDESGMPKERFSAEFPKEGPSILRIQQVVRGDSAAYFCASSPKGLAGVRYFRYEQYFGPGTRLTVT.

V usage is TRBV28 and J usage is TRBJ1-1, with D possibly TRBD1 on 6 matching bases. This CDR3 is 13 amino acids long. The germline V gene has CDR1 MDHEN and CDR2 SYDVKM. V dropped 5 bases and J dropped 5 bases, with 12 bases sitting between them. CDR3 loop: CASSVTGRTEAFF. The CDR3 DNA reads TGTGCCAGCAGTGTAACAGGGAGGACTGAAGCTTTCTTT.

This clonotype was picked up many times. The chain couples TRBV12-3 or TRBV12-4 to TRBJ1-2, with D unresolved. Trimming pared 5 bases from V and 8 bases from J, leaving 12 bases between. This CDR3 contains 12 residues. The CDR3 DNA sequence: TGTGCCAGCAGTCGCGACTTGGTCGGCTACACCTTC. Protein: CASSRDLVGYTF.

This clonotype was found many times. The V and J genes are TRBV7-3 and TRBJ2-2, with 8 bases fitting TRBD1. CDR1 and CDR2 (germline): SGHTA, FQGTGA. The CDR3 length is 15 residues. The ends lost 5 bases at V and 2 bases at J; junction bases unmatched: 4. The DNA of the CDR3 is TGTGCCAGCAGCAAGACAGGGGCAAACACCGGGGAGCTGTTTTTT. It translates to CASSKTGANTGELFF.

This clonotype showed up many times. The rearrangement joins TRBV20-1 to TRBJ2-5; D remains ambiguous. Germline CDR1 is DFQATT and CDR2 is SNEGSKA (reference sequence). Trimming took off 6 bases at V and 5 bases at J, with 16 bases between the two ends. The CDR3 consists of 13 residues. CDR3 loop: CSALLSTRETQYF. CDR3 coding DNA: TGCAGTGCCCTCCTTTCCACGCGGGAGACCCAGTACTTC.

This chain connects TRBV12-5 to TRBJ1-2; possibly TRBD1 for D (6 bases). Germline lookup yields CDR1 LGHNT and CDR2 FRNRAP. Trimming took 6 bases from V and 7 from J, leaving 12 bases between them. The CDR3 is 12 residues long. The CDR3 DNA follows: TGTGCTAGTGGACCCCCGGGGGCTGGCTACACCTTC. Residues: CASGPPGAGYTF.

The V and J genes are TRBV15 and TRBJ2-7; D gene uncertain. Trimming removed 2 bases from V and 3 bases from J, with 8 bases in between. This CDR3 is built from 13 residues. The germline CDR1 and CDR2 sequences are LNHNV and YYDKDF (reference sequence). CDR3 coding DNA: TGTGCCACCAGCAGACCATCCCACTACGAGCAGTACTTC. Its translation: CATSRPSHYEQYF.

In this sample, this clonotype turned up many times. CDR3 residues: CASSMGVKMNTEAFF. CDR3 sequence (DNA): TGTGCCAGTAGTATGGGGGTCAAAATGAACACTGAAGCTTTCTTT. The genes are TRBV19 and TRBJ1-1, with D possibly matching TRBD1 (5 bases). Deletions cut 3 bases from V and 0 bases from J, with 11 bases between. There are 15 residues in the CDR3. Germline V gives CDR1 LNHDA, CDR2 SQIVND (reference sequence).

This clonotype has ten or more counts. The rearrangement uses TRBV4-2 and TRBJ2-7, with D unclear. V shed 0 bases and J shed 6 bases, with 15 bases lying between them. This CDR3 has 15 residues. The germline V gene has CDR1 LGHNA and CDR2 YNFKEQ. This CDR3 is CASSQDHGVALEQYF. Here the CDR3 DNA reads TGTGCCAGCAGCCAAGATCATGGGGTGGCGCTCGAGCAGTACTTC.